A single sample gave rise to the 5 T cell receptor beta chains below, sequenced in a study of T cell clonotyping in hematopoietic cell transplantation. Data came from immunoSEQ multiplex PCR; TCRdb stores just in-frame clones and leaves some out. The sample includes under 9,500 clones, around 97% seen only once; the top ten take 2% to 3%. Specimen: peripheral blood mononuclear cells, collected 100 days after allogeneic stem cell transplant. The source of these receptors is a male patient aged 55-69 years who had an allogeneic stem cell transplant from a related donor, so the T cells may come from the graft donor. Some clones in this sample may be carry-over from other donors' samples.

The V gene is TRBV19, the J gene TRBJ1-1; no firm D call. From germline, CDR1 is LNHDA and CDR2 SQIVND (reference sequence). The CDR3 is 18 residues long. V lost 5 bases to trimming and J lost 3 bases, with 25 bases between them. The CDR3 is CASSSPYMGGRSDTEAFF. The CDR3 DNA reads TGTGCCAGTAGTTCCCCCTACATGGGAGGCAGATCGGACACTGAAGCTTTCTTT.

The chain couples TRBV4-1 to TRBJ2-3; D is ambiguous. The germline gives CDR1 MGHRA, CDR2 YSYEKL. This CDR3 spans 12 amino acids. V lost 5 bases, J lost 4 bases, and 7 bases lay in between. The CDR3 here is CASSYAADTQYF. The CDR3 DNA sequence: TGCGCCAGCAGCTATGCTGCAGATACGCAGTATTTT.

The V call is TRBV27, the J call TRBJ1-1, with D unresolved. Trimming took off 3 bases at V and 0 bases at J, with 5 bases between the two ends. Germline CDR1 is MNHEY and CDR2 is SMNVEV (reference sequence). The length of the CDR3 is 13 residues. CDR3 protein: CASSFRLNTEAFF. The DNA for the CDR3 is TGTGCCAGCAGTTTCAGATTGAACACTGAAGCTTTCTTT.

The V call is TRBV19, the J call TRBJ1-4, with 8 bases that match TRBD1. Per germline, CDR1 LNHDA and CDR2 SQIVND (reference sequence). After removal of 7 bases from V and 0 bases from J, the junction contained 4 bases not matched to a gene. This CDR3 comprises 15 residues. The CDR3 region has the DNA TGTGCCAGTAACAACAGGGGGGCAACTAATGAAAAACTGTTTTTT. Protein sequence: CASNNRGATNEKLFF. Using reference TRBV19 and TRBJ1-4 for the parts outside the CDR3, the full variable domain is DGGITQSPKYLFRKEGQNVTLSCEQNLNHDAMYWYRQDPGQGLRLIYYSQIVNDFQKGDIAEGYSVSREKKESFPLTVTSAQKNPTAFYLCASNNRGATNEKLFFGSGTQLSVL.

The V gene is TRBV7-9, the J gene TRBJ1-3; tentative D call: TRBD1 (5 bases). V lost 7 bases and J 0 bases, leaving 10 bases between the germline ends. The CDR3 contains 14 residues. The germline CDR1 and CDR2 sequences are SEHNR and FQNEAQ (reference sequence). CDR3 protein: CASIGGNSGNTIYF. The CDR3 nucleotides read TGTGCCAGCATTGGGGGAAACTCTGGAAACACCATATATTTT.